The 28 T cell receptor beta chains below all came from one sample that was sequenced in a study of shared clonotypes between healthy human individuals. Profiling relied on immunoSEQ multiplex PCR, and the TCRdb table lists in-frame clones only, not all of them. The repertoire holds about 490,000 clones, with 70% to 85% as singletons. Sample: PBMCs. The receptors here all came from a woman aged 35 to 49 in good health. Some clones in this sample may be carry-over from other donors' samples.

This clone came up many times. The chain couples TRBV11-2 to TRBJ1-1; D is unclear. This CDR3 has 13 amino acids. V gave up 2 bases and J gave up 5 bases, with 9 bases separating them. Germline V gene sequence: CDR1 SGHAT, CDR2 FQNNGV. CDR3 in amino acids: CASSLQERTEAFF. The CDR3 bases are TGTGCCAGCAGCTTACAGGAAAGAACTGAAGCTTTCTTT.

This clone was recorded a few times. This may arise from a read error, as a much more abundant clone is one base away. Other DNA sequences in this specimen translate into the identical CDR3. V usage is TRBV29-1 and J usage is TRBJ2-4; a weak D match, TRBD2 (6 bases). Germline V gene lookup returns CDR1 SQVTM and CDR2 ANQGSEA. The CDR3 is 13 residues long. The CDR3 DNA follows: TGCAGCGTTGAAGAAAGCGGGCAAGACATTCAATACTTC. Its translation is CSVEESGQDIQYF. The whole variable domain, filled in from reference TRBV29-1 and TRBJ2-4, reads SAVISQKPSRDICQRGTSLTIQCQVDSQVTMMFWYRQQPGQSLTLIATANQGSEATYESGFVIDKFPISRPNLTFSTLTVSNMSPEDSSIYLCSVEESGQDIQYFGAGTRLSVL.

The rearrangement uses TRBV19 and TRBJ2-7, with a possible D match to TRBD2 (5 bases). The V end was cut by 8 bases, the J end by 6 bases, with 20 bases between. The CDR3 spans 14 residues. Germline CDR1 reads LNHDA; CDR2 reads SQIVND (reference sequence). The DNA for the CDR3 is TGTGCCAGTTCCGGAGCGGTGGGAGTCGGCGAGCAGTACTTC. Translating it yields CASSGAVGVGEQYF.

V and J are TRBV10-2 and TRBJ2-5; TRBD2 aligns across 10 bases. The J call is doubtful: the DNA matches TRBJ2-7 better. The CDR3 is 14 residues long. Germline-derived CDR1 and CDR2 are WSHSY and SAAADI. CDR3 in amino acids: CASRPGLATYEQYF. In DNA form, the CDR3 reads TGCGCCAGCAGACCGGGACTAGCGACCTACGAGCAGTACTTC.

The CDR3 protein is CASSWGQGVSYEQYF. CDR3 nucleotides: TGTGCCAGCAGCTGGGGACAGGGGGTCTCCTACGAGCAGTACTTC. This rearrangement joins TRBV7-6 to TRBJ2-7, with 11 bases aligning to TRBD1. CDR3 length equals 15 residues. J gave up 0 bases and V 4 bases, and 2 bases lay outside the gene matches. Germline CDR1 and CDR2: SGHVS and FNYEAQ.

This clone was detected only a few times. The V gene is TRBV4-2, the J gene TRBJ2-7; the match to TRBD1 covers 10 bases. CDR3 length equals 15 residues. Germline V CDR1 and CDR2: LGHNA, YNFKEQ. V trimming: 0 bases; J trimming: 4 bases; junction bases outside the gene matches: 3. Here the CDR3 reads CASSQEGGQGYEQYF. CDR3 coding DNA: TGTGCCAGCAGCCAAGAAGGGGGACAGGGGTACGAGCAGTACTTC.

The V gene is TRBV5-1, the J gene TRBJ2-5; D remains unclear. The germline gives CDR1 SGHRS, CDR2 YFSETQ. Trimming pared 0 bases from V and 4 bases from J, leaving 16 bases between. The CDR3 runs 16 residues. This CDR3 is CASSLGQADVRETQYF. DNA of the CDR3: TGCGCCAGCAGCTTGGGGCAGGCCGACGTCAGAGAGACCCAGTACTTC.

Only a few counts were recorded for this clone. The chain combines TRBV4-1 with TRBJ1-3; D gene unclear. The V end lost 4 bases, the J end lost 0 bases, and 7 bases lay between the germline ends. CDR3 length: 14 residues. Germline assignment: CDR1 MGHRA and CDR2 YSYEKL. Here the CDR3 reads CASSPEFSGNTIYF. As DNA, the CDR3 is TGCGCCAGCAGCCCCGAGTTCTCTGGAAACACCATATATTTT.

This clone showed up just a few times. The chain has TRBV9 and TRBJ1-2; D unclear. This CDR3 contains 11 residues. Germline values: CDR1 SGDLS, CDR2 YYNGEE. The V end lost 6 bases, the J end lost 8 bases, and 11 bases lay between the germline ends. The CDR3 DNA sequence: TGTGCCAGCAACTCGTACGGCGGCTACACCTTC. Encoded protein: CASNSYGGYTF.

The rearrangement links TRBV4-1 to TRBJ1-5; perhaps TRBD1 as D (6 bases). V lost 4 bases, J lost 3 bases, and 19 bases lay in between. Germline-derived CDR1 and CDR2 are MGHRA and YSYEKL. CDR3 size: 17 residues. CDR3 protein: CASSPTRGAGDNQPQHF. DNA for the CDR3: TGCGCCAGCAGCCCGACAAGGGGGGCCGGCGACAATCAGCCCCAGCATTTT.

The chain employs TRBV7-2 and TRBJ2-5, with TRBD1 as a possible D gene (6 bases). Trimming stripped 1 base from V and 1 base from J, with 16 bases between. Germline values: CDR1 SGHTA, CDR2 FQGNSA. The CDR3 spans 17 residues. Here the CDR3 reads CASSLGVGQTIQETQYF. The CDR3 DNA reads TGTGCCAGCAGCTTAGGGGTTGGACAGACCATCCAAGAGACCCAGTACTTC.

The chain has TRBV19 and TRBJ1-5; 7 nucleotides line up with TRBD1. CDR3 length equals 15 residues. After removal of 6 bases from V and 3 bases from J, the junction contained 8 bases not matched to a gene. Looked up from germline, CDR1 is LNHDA and CDR2 is SQIVND (reference sequence). The CDR3 loop is CASRAETGLNQPQHF. CDR3 in DNA: TGTGCCAGTAGGGCCGAGACAGGGCTCAATCAGCCCCAGCATTTT.

The chain is built from TRBV5-4 and TRBJ2-3, with unresolved D. The CDR3 spans 15 residues. Germline CDR1 and CDR2: SGHNT and YYREEE (reference sequence). Trimming took off 0 bases at V and 2 bases at J, with 10 bases between the two ends. The CDR3 is CASSLGVSLTDTQYF. CDR3 DNA: TGTGCCAGCAGCTTGGGGGTCAGCCTCACAGATACGCAGTATTTT.

This chain joins TRBV19 and TRBJ2-1, with 7 bases that match TRBD1. The V gene's germline CDR1 is LNHDA and CDR2 SQIVND (reference sequence). V was pared by 3 bases and J by 0 bases, with 2 bases of the junction left unmatched. The CDR3 covers 15 residues. CDR3: CASSMGQSSYNEQFF. Here the CDR3 DNA reads TGTGCCAGTAGTATGGGACAGAGCTCCTACAATGAGCAGTTCTTC.

This clone was recorded at least ten times. The rearrangement uses TRBV5-1 and TRBJ1-3; D possibly corresponds to TRBD1 (5 bases). V dropped 4 bases and J dropped 0 bases, with 14 bases sitting between them. CDR3 length equals 16 residues. Germline V lookup: CDR1 SGHRS, CDR2 YFSETQ. The CDR3 spells CASSLGQGSSGNTIYF. For the CDR3, the DNA is TGCGCCAGCAGCCTCGGACAAGGAAGCTCTGGAAACACCATATATTTT.

V and J are TRBV29-1 and TRBJ1-1, with TRBD1 matching 9 bases. Germline V lookup: CDR1 SQVTM, CDR2 ANQGSEA. The CDR3 is 13 amino acids. The trim removed 6 bases at V and 4 bases at J, leaving 6 bases unmatched. DNA for the CDR3: TGCAGCGTGGACAGGGGAGGTCTCACTGAAGCTTTCTTT. Its translation: CSVDRGGLTEAFF.

The chain combines TRBV19 with TRBJ2-1, with D possibly matching TRBD2 (5 bases). Looked up from germline, CDR1 is LNHDA and CDR2 is SQIVND (reference sequence). V was clipped by 3 bases and J by 7 bases, with 13 bases between them. CDR3 length equals 14 residues. DNA of the CDR3: TGTGCCAGTAGTATGACTAAGGACCTTAATGAGCAGTTCTTC. Protein sequence: CASSMTKDLNEQFF.

This clone came up many times. The chain uses TRBV6-1 and TRBJ2-4, with D possibly TRBD1 on 5 matching bases. V lost 0 bases, J lost 5 bases, and 14 bases lay in between. This CDR3 region has 16 residues. Looked up from germline, CDR1 is MNHNS and CDR2 is SASEGT. CDR3 in DNA: TGTGCCAGCAGTGAAGCAGGGGAAGGGTGGGAAAACATTCAGTACTTC. Translating it yields CASSEAGEGWENIQYF.

The chain employs TRBV28 and TRBJ2-3; 12 bases map to TRBD2. The CDR3 extends over 16 amino acids. Germline trimming cut 6 bases from V and 4 bases from J; bases unmatched to any gene: 8. CDR1 and CDR2 (germline): MDHEN, SYDVKM. The CDR3 DNA sequence: TGTGCCAGCAGCCCTCTAGCGGGAGGGCCCGCAGATACGCAGTATTTT. Residues: CASSPLAGGPADTQYF.

The CDR3 region has the DNA TGTGCCAGCAGCTTAGTTGCGGGAGGGAGGAATGAGCAGTTCTTC. This gives the protein CASSLVAGGRNEQFF. The J gene is TRBJ2-1, the V gene TRBV11-1; 9 bases align to TRBD2. This CDR3 spans 15 amino acids. Germline loops: CDR1 SGHAT, CDR2 FQDESV (reference sequence). V dropped 1 base and J dropped 7; count of bases not matched to a gene: 5. The variable domain in full, completed from reference TRBV11-1 and TRBJ2-1, reads EAEVAQSPRYKITEKSQAVAFWCDPISGHATLYWYRQILGQGPELLVQFQDESVVDDSQLPKDRFSAERLKGVDSTLKIQPAELGDSAMYLCASSLVAGGRNEQFFGPGTRLTVL.

The table lists this clone with a few counts. The chain carries TRBV19 and TRBJ2-1; D unclear. The CDR3 consists of 12 residues. Germline loops: CDR1 LNHDA, CDR2 SQIVND (reference sequence). V was trimmed by 1 base and J by 8 bases, leaving 6 bases between them. CDR3 sequence reads: CASSIGRDEQFF. CDR3 in DNA: TGTGCCAGTAGTATAGGTAGAGATGAGCAGTTCTTC.

The J gene is TRBJ2-1, the V gene TRBV29-1; 13 nucleotides align to TRBD2. This CDR3 is 14 amino acids long. J gave up 7 bases and V 4 bases, and 4 bases lay outside the gene matches. In germline, CDR1 is SQVTM, CDR2 ANQGSEA. This chain's CDR3 is CSVGTSGSGNEQFF. The DNA of the CDR3 is TGCAGCGTTGGGACTAGCGGGAGTGGAAATGAGCAGTTCTTC.

This sequence joins TRBV5-1 and TRBJ2-7; D remains unclear. V was clipped by 1 base and J by 4 bases, with 15 bases between them. This CDR3 is built from 15 residues. The V gene's germline CDR1 is SGHRS and CDR2 YFSETQ. CDR3 in DNA: TGCGCCAGCAGCTTGTTTAGTGGCGGATCTTACGAGCAGTACTTC. Translated: CASSLFSGGSYEQYF.

V usage is TRBV6-4 and J usage is TRBJ2-3; 12 bases match TRBD2. The CDR3 runs to 15 residues. Germline values: CDR1 MRHNA, CDR2 SNTAGT. After removal of 5 bases from V and 3 bases from J, the junction contained 3 bases not matched to a gene. Here the CDR3 DNA reads TGTGCCAGCAGTCGGACTAGCGGGGATACAGATACGCAGTATTTT. It is translated as CASSRTSGDTDTQYF.

V is TRBV7-6 and J is TRBJ2-5; TRBD2 matches 11 bases. The trim removed 1 base at V and 5 bases at J, leaving 3 bases unmatched. CDR1 is SGHVS and CDR2 is FNYEAQ in the germline V gene. This CDR3 is built from 15 residues. CDR3 in amino acids: CASSLEPSGRETQYF. The CDR3 DNA is TGTGCCAGCAGCTTAGAACCTAGCGGGAGGGAGACCCAGTACTTC.

V is TRBV28 and J is TRBJ1-1; perhaps TRBD1 as D (6 bases). The CDR3 has 14 amino acids. V was cut by 5 bases and J by 0 bases, with 10 bases left in between. Per the germline V gene, CDR1 is MDHEN and CDR2 is SYDVKM. The CDR3 DNA reads TGTGCCAGCAGTCGGGACAACTTGAACACTGAAGCTTTCTTT. Translation gives CASSRDNLNTEAFF.

This clone was counted a few times. Different DNA sequences within this sample yield the same CDR3. The V gene is TRBV5-1, the J gene TRBJ1-1, with D tentatively TRBD1 (5 bases). The CDR3 extends over 15 amino acids. From germline, CDR1 is SGHRS and CDR2 YFSETQ. V lost 0 bases and J 1 base, leaving 10 bases between the germline ends. The CDR3 nucleotides read TGCGCCAGCAGCTTGGTGTGGGGCCAGAACACTGAAGCTTTCTTT. This encodes CASSLVWGQNTEAFF.

The V call is TRBV9, the J call TRBJ2-6; no definite D call. Trimming removed 4 bases from V and 2 bases from J, with 13 bases in between. The CDR3 runs 16 residues. Looked up from germline, CDR1 is SGDLS and CDR2 is YYNGEE. The DNA for the CDR3 is TGTGCCAGCAGCCCCCACCGGGCTCCTGGGGCCAACGTCCTGACTTTC. Its translation is CASSPHRAPGANVLTF.